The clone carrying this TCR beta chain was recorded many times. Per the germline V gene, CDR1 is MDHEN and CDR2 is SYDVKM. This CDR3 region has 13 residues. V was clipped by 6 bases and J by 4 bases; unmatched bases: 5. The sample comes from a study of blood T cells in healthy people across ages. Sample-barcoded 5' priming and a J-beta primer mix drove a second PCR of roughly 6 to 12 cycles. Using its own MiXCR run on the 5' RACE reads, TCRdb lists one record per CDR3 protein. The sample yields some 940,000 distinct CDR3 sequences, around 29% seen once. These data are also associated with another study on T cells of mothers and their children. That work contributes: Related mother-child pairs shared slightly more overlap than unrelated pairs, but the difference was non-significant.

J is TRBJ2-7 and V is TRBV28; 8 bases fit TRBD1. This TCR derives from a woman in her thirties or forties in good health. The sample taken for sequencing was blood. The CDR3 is CASRRQGWYEQYF. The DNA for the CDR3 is TGTGCCAGCAGACGACAGGGGTGGTACGAGCAGTACTTC.